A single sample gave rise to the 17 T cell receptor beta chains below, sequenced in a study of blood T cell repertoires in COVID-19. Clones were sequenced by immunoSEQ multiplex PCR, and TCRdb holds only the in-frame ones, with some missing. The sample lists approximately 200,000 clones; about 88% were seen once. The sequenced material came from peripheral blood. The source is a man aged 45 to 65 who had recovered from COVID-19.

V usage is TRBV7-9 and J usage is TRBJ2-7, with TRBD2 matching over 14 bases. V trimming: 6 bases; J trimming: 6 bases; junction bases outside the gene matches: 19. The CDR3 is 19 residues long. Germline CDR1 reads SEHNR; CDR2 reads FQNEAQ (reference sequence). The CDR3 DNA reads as TGTGCCAGCAGTCAGCCCGGGACTAGCGGGAGATTAGCGACTGGCGAGCAGTACTTC. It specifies CASSQPGTSGRLATGEQYF.

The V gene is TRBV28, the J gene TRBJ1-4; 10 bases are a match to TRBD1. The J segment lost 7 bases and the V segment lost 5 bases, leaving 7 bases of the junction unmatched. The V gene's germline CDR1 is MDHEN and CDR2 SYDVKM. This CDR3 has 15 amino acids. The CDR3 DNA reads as TGTGCCAGCAGTCCGCGACAGGGGGCCGTTGAAAAACTGTTTTTT. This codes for CASSPRQGAVEKLFF.

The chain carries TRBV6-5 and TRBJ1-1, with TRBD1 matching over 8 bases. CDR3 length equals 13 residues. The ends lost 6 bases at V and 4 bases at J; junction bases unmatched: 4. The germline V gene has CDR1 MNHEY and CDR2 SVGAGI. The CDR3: CASRRQGSTEAFF. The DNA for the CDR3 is TGTGCCAGCAGAAGACAGGGGAGCACTGAAGCTTTCTTT.

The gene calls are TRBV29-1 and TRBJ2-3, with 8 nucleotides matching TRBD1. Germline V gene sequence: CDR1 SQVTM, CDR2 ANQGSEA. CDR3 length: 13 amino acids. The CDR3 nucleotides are TGCAGTCCTAGGGACAGGAACACAGATACGCAGTATTTT. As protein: CSPRDRNTDTQYF.

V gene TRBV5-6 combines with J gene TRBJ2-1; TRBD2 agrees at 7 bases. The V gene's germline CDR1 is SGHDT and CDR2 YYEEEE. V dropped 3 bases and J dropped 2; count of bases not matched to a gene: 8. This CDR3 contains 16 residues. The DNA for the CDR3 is TGTGCCAGCAGCTGGCGGGGGAGTTCGACCTACAATGAGCAGTTCTTC. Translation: CASSWRGSSTYNEQFF.

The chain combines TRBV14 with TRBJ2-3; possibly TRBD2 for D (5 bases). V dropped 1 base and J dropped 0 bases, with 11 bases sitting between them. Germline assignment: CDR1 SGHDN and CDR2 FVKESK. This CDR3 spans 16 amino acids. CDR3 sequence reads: CASSQVASSSTDTQYF. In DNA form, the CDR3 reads TGTGCCAGCAGCCAAGTGGCTAGCTCTAGCACAGATACGCAGTATTTT. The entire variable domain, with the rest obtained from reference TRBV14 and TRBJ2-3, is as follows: EAGVTQFPSHSVIEKGQTVTLRCDPISGHDNLYWYRRVMGKEIKFLLHFVKESKQDESGMPNNRFLAERTGGTYSTLKVQPAELEDSGVYFCASSQVASSSTDTQYFGPGTRLTVL.

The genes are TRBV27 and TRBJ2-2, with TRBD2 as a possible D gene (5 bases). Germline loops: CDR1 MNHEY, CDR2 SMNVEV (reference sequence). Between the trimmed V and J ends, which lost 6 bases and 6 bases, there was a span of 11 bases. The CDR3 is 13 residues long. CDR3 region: CASSIIGAGELFF. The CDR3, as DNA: TGTGCCAGCAGCATTATCGGGGCCGGGGAGCTGTTTTTT.

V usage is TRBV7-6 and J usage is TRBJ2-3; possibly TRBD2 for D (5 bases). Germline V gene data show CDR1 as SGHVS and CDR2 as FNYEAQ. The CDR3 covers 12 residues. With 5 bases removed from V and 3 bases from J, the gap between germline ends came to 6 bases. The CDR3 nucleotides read TGTGCCAGCAGCCGCGGGACAGATACGCAGTATTTT. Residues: CASSRGTDTQYF.

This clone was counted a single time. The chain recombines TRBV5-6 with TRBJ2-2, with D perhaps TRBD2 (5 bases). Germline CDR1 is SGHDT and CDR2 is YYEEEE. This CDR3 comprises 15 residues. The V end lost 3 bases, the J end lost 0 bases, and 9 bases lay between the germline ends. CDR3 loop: CASSSRGANTGELFF. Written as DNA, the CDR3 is TGTGCCAGCAGCTCCCGGGGAGCGAACACCGGGGAGCTGTTTTTT.

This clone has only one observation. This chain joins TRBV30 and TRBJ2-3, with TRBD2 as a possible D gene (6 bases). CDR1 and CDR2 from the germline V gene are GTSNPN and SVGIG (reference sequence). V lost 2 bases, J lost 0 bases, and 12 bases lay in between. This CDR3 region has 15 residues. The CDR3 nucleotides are TGTGCCTGGAGTCGTGGCGGGGCCAGCACAGATACGCAGTATTTT. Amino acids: CAWSRGGASTDTQYF.

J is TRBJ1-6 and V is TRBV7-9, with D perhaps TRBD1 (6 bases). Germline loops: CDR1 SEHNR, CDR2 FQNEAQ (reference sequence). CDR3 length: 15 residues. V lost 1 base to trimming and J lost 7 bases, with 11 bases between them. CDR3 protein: CASSLGRGANSPLHF. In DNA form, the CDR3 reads TGTGCCAGCAGCTTAGGTCGGGGGGCGAATTCACCCCTCCACTTT. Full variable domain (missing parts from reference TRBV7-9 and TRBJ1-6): DTGVSQNPRHKITKRGQNVTFRCDPISEHNRLYWYRQTLGQGPEFLTYFQNEAQLEKSRLLSDRFSAERPKGSFSTLEIQRTEQGDSAMYLCASSLGRGANSPLHFGNGTRLTVT.

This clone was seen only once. The CDR3: CASSGLAASYEQYF. The CDR3 DNA follows: TGTGCCAGCTCGGGACTAGCGGCCTCCTACGAGCAGTACTTC. The V gene is TRBV18, the J gene TRBJ2-7; 11 bases are shared with TRBD2. V dropped 6 bases and J dropped 0; count of bases not matched to a gene: 1. This CDR3 has 14 residues. Germline V gene sequence: CDR1 KGHSH, CDR2 LQKENI.

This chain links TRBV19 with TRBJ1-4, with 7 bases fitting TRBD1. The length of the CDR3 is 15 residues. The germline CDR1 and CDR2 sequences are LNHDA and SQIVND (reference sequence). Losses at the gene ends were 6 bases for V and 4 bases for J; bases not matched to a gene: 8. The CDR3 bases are TGTGCCAGTAGAAACAGGGGCGCGGTTAATGAAAAACTGTTTTTT. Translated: CASRNRGAVNEKLFF.

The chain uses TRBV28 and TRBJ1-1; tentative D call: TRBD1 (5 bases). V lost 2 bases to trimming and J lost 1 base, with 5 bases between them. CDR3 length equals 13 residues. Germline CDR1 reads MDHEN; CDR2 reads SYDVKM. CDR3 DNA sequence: TGTGCCAGCAGTTTAACAGGGAACACTGAAGCTTTCTTT. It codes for CASSLTGNTEAFF. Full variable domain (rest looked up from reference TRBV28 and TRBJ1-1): DVKVTQSSRYLVKRTGEKVFLECVQDMDHENMFWYRQDPGLGLRLIYFSYDVKMKEKGDIPEGYSVSREKKERFSLILESASTNQTSMYLCASSLTGNTEAFFGQGTRLTVV.

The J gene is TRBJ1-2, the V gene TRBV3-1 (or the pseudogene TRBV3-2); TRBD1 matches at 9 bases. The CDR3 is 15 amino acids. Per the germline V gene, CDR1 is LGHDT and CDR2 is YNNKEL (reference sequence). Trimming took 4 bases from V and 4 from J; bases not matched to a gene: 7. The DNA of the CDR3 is TGTGCCAGCAGCCCCGGACAGGGGCCGATCTATGGCTACACCTTC. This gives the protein CASSPGQGPIYGYTF.

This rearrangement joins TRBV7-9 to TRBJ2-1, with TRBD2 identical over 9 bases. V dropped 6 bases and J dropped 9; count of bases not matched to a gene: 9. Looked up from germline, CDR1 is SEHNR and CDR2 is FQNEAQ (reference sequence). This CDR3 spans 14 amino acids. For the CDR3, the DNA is TGTGCCAGCAGTCTGAGCGGGGGGTTGATTGAGCAGTTCTTC. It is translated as CASSLSGGLIEQFF. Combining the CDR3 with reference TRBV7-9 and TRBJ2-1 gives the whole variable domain DTGVSQNPRHKITKRGQNVTFRCDPISEHNRLYWYRQTLGQGPEFLTYFQNEAQLEKSRLLSDRFSAERPKGSFSTLEIQRTEQGDSAMYLCASSLSGGLIEQFFGPGTRLTVL.

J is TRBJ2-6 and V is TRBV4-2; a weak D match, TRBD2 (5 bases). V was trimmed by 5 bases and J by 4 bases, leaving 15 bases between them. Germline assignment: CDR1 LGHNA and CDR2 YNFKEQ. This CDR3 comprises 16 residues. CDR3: CASSWAGTRGANVLTF. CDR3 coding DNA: TGTGCCAGCAGCTGGGCCGGTACTAGAGGGGCCAACGTCCTGACTTTC.